This T cell receptor beta chain was found in a study of CD8+ T cells in alopecia areata. Whole-study findings and limits: TCR sharing was clearer in mice than between patients, perhaps partly owing to patient HLA diversity. Lesional scalp exceeded normal scalp in clonality, especially in alopecia totalis/universalis.

Both CD4+ and CD8+ T cells were separated by sorting PBMCs. Reverse transcribed after extraction, RNA yielded cDNA as the sequencing template. Produced via immunoSEQ multiplex PCR; TCRdb's table is partial and in-frame only. In the table there are 110,000 to 150,000 clones, around three fifths of which are singletons. Trimming removed 6 bases at V and 7 bases at J, with 19 bases between. This CDR3 is 16 amino acids long. CDR1 is SNHLY and CDR2 is FYNNEI in the germline V gene. As to this clone: As yet, its antigen is unknown.

V gene TRBV2 combines with J gene TRBJ1-6; D call uncertain. This receptor was taken from a human donor with alopecia areata. Source: CD4+ T cells sorted from blood, taken at week 0. The CDR3 DNA is TGTGCCAGCAGCCTAGACGGGCTACAAGGGAATTCACCCCTCCACTTT. Its translation: CASSLDGLQGNSPLHF.